Shown below are 11 T cell receptor beta chains from a single sample sequenced in a study of blood T cell repertoires in COVID-19. Only in-frame clones appear in the TCRdb table, and some are missing; sequencing was by immunoSEQ multiplex PCR. The sample holds about 270,000 clones, around 92% seen once. The sequenced sample was peripheral blood. These receptors all stem from a person under 35 with COVID-19, enrolled during active disease.

As to this clone: Additional DNA sequences in this sample encode the identical CDR3. J is TRBJ1-1 and V is TRBV3-1 (or the pseudogene TRBV3-2), with a possible D match to TRBD1 (5 bases). The germline V and J ends were trimmed by 2 bases and 5 bases, with 6 bases remaining between them. From germline, CDR1 is LGHDT and CDR2 YNNKEL (reference sequence). The CDR3 runs 12 residues. For the CDR3, the DNA is TGTGCCAGCAGCCAACGGGGGACTGAAGCTTTCTTT. Encoded protein: CASSQRGTEAFF.

DNA of the CDR3: TGTGCCTGGAGTGGGCTGGTTGCAGACGAGCAGTACTTC. It encodes CAWSGLVADEQYF. The chain is built from TRBV30 and TRBJ2-7; D call uncertain. Trimming stripped 1 base from V and 5 bases from J, with 12 bases between. Looked up from germline, CDR1 is GTSNPN and CDR2 is SVGIG (reference sequence). The CDR3 is made up of 13 amino acids.

The chain has TRBV7-9 and TRBJ1-1; TRBD1 might be the D (5 bases). Germline CDR1 is SEHNR and CDR2 is FQNEAQ (reference sequence). The V end was cut by 0 bases, the J end by 3 bases, with 14 bases between. The CDR3 contains 16 residues. CDR3 protein: CASSLAGLGRDTEAFF. CDR3 nucleotide sequence: TGTGCCAGCAGCTTAGCGGGGCTCGGCAGGGACACTGAAGCTTTCTTT.

V is TRBV4-1 and J is TRBJ1-6; D may be TRBD1 (6 bases). This CDR3 is built from 17 residues. V lost 0 bases to trimming and J lost 11 bases, with 20 bases between them. CDR1 and CDR2 (germline): MGHRA, YSYEKL. The CDR3 is CASSQEVRGTLLPPLHF. CDR3 sequence (DNA): TGCGCCAGCAGCCAAGAAGTGAGGGGGACCCTTCTGCCACCCCTCCACTTT.

This chain joins TRBV2 and TRBJ1-5; D gene ambiguous. This CDR3 region has 13 residues. V was cut by 5 bases and J by 9 bases, with 14 bases left in between. In germline, CDR1 is SNHLY, CDR2 FYNNEI. CDR3 amino acids: CASSYGLDRPQHF. In DNA, the CDR3 is TGTGCCAGCAGTTACGGACTGGACCGGCCCCAGCATTTT. The variable domain in full, with the rest retrieved from reference TRBV2 and TRBJ1-5, is EPEVTQTPSHQVTQMGQEVILRCVPISNHLYFYWYRQILGQKVEFLVSFYNNEISEKSEIFDDQFSVERPDGSNFTLKIRSTKLEDSAMYFCASSYGLDRPQHFGDGTRLSIL.

This clone was seen a handful of times. The chain has TRBV28 and TRBJ1-1; D ambiguous. The V end lost 5 bases, the J end lost 4 bases, and 17 bases lay between the germline ends. CDR1 and CDR2 (germline): MDHEN, SYDVKM. The CDR3 consists of 15 residues. CDR3 nucleotides: TGTGCCAGCAGTGCCGCAGGATACCAAAGCACTGAAGCTTTCTTT. Protein sequence: CASSAAGYQSTEAFF.

J is TRBJ1-3 and V is TRBV2, with D hard to call. Trimming removed 7 bases from V and 4 bases from J, with 14 bases in between. This CDR3 region has 14 residues. Germline CDR1 reads SNHLY; CDR2 reads FYNNEI. Here the CDR3 DNA reads TGTGCCAGCACCTCGTCCGGGGTCGGAAACACCATATATTTT. This sequence encodes CASTSSGVGNTIYF.

This clone was seen only a few times. The J gene is TRBJ2-5, the V gene TRBV6-2 or TRBV6-3; tentative D call: TRBD1 (7 bases). CDR1 and CDR2 (germline): MNHEY, SVGEGT. Trimming took 0 bases from V and 3 from J, leaving 14 bases between them. The CDR3 is 16 amino acids. The CDR3 reads CASSYSPGGREETQYF. The CDR3 DNA reads as TGTGCCAGCAGTTACTCGCCAGGGGGGCGGGAAGAGACCCAGTACTTC.

The chain couples TRBV4-1 to TRBJ2-7; 10 nucleotides line up with TRBD2. Germline assignment: CDR1 MGHRA and CDR2 YSYEKL. After removal of 0 bases from V and 2 bases from J, the junction contained 7 bases not matched to a gene. The CDR3 contains 17 residues. The CDR3 protein is CASSQDGLAGVAYEQYF. DNA for the CDR3: TGCGCCAGCAGCCAAGATGGTCTAGCGGGAGTAGCCTACGAGCAGTACTTC.

The gene calls are TRBV10-1 and TRBJ1-4; 9 nucleotides line up with TRBD1. The junction had 8 bases not matched to a gene; V was cut back by 8 bases and J by 10 bases. This CDR3 is built from 13 residues. Germline values: CDR1 WNHNN, CDR2 SYGVQD (reference sequence). CDR3 protein: CASSRDRDGKLFF. The CDR3 DNA is TGCGCCAGCTCCCGGGACAGGGACGGAAAACTGTTTTTT.

CDR3 residues: CASRQDQETQYF. The CDR3 DNA sequence: TGCGCCAGCAGGCAGGACCAAGAGACCCAGTACTTC. The chain has TRBV5-1 and TRBJ2-5; no definite D call. This CDR3 contains 12 residues. The germline V gene has CDR1 SGHRS and CDR2 YFSETQ. Deletions cut 5 bases from V and 0 bases from J, with 5 bases between.